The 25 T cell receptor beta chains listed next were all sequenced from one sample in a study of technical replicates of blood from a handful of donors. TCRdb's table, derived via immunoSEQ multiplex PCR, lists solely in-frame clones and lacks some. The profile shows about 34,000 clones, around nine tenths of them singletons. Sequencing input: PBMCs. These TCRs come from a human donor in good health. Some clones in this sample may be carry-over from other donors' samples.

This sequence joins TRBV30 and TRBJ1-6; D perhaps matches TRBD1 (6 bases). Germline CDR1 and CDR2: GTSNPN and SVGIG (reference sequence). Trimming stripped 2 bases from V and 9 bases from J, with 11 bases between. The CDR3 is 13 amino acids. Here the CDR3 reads CAWSFTGFSPLHF. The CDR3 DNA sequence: TGTGCCTGGAGTTTTACAGGGTTTTCACCCCTCCACTTT.

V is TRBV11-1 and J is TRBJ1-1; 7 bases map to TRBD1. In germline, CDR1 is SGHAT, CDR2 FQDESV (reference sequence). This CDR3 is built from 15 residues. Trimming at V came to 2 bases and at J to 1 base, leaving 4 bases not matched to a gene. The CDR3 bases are TGTGCCAGCAGCTTACTCGGGACAGCGAACACTGAAGCTTTCTTT. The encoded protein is CASSLLGTANTEAFF.

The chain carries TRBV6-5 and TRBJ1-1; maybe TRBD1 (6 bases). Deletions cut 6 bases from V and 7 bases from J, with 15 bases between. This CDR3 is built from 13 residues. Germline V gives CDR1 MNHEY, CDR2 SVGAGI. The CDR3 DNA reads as TGTGCCAGCAGGAACCCGGACAGCTATGAAGCTTTCTTT. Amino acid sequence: CASRNPDSYEAFF.

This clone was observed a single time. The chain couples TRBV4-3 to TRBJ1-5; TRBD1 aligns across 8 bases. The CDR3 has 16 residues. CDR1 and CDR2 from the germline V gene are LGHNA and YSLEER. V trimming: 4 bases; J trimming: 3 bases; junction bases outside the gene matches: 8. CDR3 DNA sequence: TGCGCCAGCAGCCCGCACAGACAGGGGATCAATCAGCCCCAGCATTTT. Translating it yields CASSPHRQGINQPQHF.

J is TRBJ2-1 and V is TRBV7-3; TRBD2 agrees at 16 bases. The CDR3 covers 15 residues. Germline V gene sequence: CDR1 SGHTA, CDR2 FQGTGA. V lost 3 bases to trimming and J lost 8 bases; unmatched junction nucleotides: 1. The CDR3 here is CASSLGLAGGYEQFF. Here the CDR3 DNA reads TGTGCCAGCAGCTTGGGACTAGCGGGGGGGTATGAGCAGTTCTTC.

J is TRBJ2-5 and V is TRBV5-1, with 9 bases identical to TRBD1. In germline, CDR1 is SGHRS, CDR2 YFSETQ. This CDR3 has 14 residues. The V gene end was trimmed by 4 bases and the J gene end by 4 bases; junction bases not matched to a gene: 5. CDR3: CASSPYRGRETQYF. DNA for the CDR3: TGCGCCAGCAGCCCCTACAGGGGGCGAGAGACCCAGTACTTC.

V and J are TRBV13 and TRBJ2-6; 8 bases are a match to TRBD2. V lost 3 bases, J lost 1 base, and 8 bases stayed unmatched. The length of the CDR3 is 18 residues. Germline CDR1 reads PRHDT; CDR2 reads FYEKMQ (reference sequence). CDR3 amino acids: CASSFREGRGSGANVLTF. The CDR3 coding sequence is TGTGCCAGCAGCTTTCGGGAGGGGAGGGGGTCTGGGGCCAACGTCCTGACTTTC.

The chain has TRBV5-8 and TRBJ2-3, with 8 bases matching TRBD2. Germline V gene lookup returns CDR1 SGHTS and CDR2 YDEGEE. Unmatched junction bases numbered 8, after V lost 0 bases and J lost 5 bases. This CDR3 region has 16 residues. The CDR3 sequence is CASSLGAGAVVDTQYF. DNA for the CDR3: TGTGCCAGCAGCTTGGGAGCGGGGGCAGTCGTAGATACGCAGTATTTT.

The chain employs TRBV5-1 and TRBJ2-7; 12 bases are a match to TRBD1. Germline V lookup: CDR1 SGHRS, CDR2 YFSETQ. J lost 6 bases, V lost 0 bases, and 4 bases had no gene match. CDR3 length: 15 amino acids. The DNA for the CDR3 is TGCGCCAGCAGCTTGGGCGGGACAGGGGGCTCCGAGCAGTACTTC. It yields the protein CASSLGGTGGSEQYF.

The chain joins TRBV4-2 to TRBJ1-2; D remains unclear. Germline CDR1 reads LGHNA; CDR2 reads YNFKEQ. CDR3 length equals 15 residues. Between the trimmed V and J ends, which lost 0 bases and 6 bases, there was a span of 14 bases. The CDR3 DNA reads TGTGCCAGCAGCCAAGAATACCTGGGAGCGGATGGCTACACCTTC. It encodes CASSQEYLGADGYTF.

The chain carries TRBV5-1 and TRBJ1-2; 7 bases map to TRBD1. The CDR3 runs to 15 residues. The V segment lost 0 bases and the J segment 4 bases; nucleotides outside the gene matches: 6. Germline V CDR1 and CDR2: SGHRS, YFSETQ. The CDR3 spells CASSLGEYRGYGYTF. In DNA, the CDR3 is TGCGCCAGCAGCTTGGGGGAATACAGGGGCTATGGCTACACCTTC. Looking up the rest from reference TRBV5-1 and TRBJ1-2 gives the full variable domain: KAGVTQTPRYLIKTRGQQVTLSCSPISGHRSVSWYQQTPGQGLQFLFEYFSETQRNKGNFPGRFSGRQFSNSRSEMNVSTLELGDSALYLCASSLGEYRGYGYTFGSGTRLTVV.

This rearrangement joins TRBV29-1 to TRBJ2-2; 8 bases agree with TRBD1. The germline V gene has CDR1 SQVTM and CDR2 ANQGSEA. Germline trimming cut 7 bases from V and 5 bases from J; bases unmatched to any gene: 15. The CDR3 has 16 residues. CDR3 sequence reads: CSARDTDRGETGELFF. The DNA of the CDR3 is TGCAGCGCTCGAGACACCGACAGGGGAGAAACCGGGGAGCTGTTTTTT.

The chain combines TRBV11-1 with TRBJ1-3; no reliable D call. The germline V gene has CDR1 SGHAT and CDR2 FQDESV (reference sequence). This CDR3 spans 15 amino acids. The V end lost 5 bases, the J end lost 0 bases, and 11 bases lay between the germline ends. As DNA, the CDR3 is TGTGCCAGCAGCCTCGGACTGCACTCTGGAAACACCATATATTTT. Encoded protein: CASSLGLHSGNTIYF.

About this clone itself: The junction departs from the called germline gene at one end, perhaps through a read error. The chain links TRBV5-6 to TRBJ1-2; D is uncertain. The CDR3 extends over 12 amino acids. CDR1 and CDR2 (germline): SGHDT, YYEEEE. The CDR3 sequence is CASSLDAENLAF. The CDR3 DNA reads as TGTGCCAGCAGCTTGGATGCGGAGAATTTGGCCTTC.

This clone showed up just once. Here the CDR3 reads CASSIQGARNTEAFF. In nucleotides, the CDR3 is TGTGCCAGCAGCATCCAGGGGGCCAGGAACACTGAAGCTTTCTTT. V gene TRBV5-8 combines with J gene TRBJ1-1, with 8 bases lining up with TRBD1. CDR3 length: 15 residues. V was pared by 4 bases and J by 1 base, with 6 bases of the junction left unmatched. Looked up from germline, CDR1 is SGHTS and CDR2 is YDEGEE.

The CDR3 sequence is CASSWQGALISPLHF. The CDR3 nucleotides are TGTGCCAGCAGTTGGCAGGGGGCACTAATTTCACCCCTCCACTTT. V usage is TRBV27 and J usage is TRBJ1-6, with TRBD1 matching over 8 bases. Unmatched junction bases numbered 8, after V lost 4 bases and J lost 9 bases. This CDR3 is built from 15 residues. Looked up from germline, CDR1 is MNHEY and CDR2 is SMNVEV (reference sequence).

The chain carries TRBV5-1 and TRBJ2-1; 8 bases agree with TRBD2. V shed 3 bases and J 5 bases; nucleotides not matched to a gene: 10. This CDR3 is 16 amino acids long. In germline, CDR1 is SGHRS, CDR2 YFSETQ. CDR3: CASSSSASGGHNEQFF. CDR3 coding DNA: TGCGCCAGCAGCTCATCGGCCAGCGGGGGACACAATGAGCAGTTCTTC. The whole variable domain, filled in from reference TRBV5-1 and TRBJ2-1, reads KAGVTQTPRYLIKTRGQQVTLSCSPISGHRSVSWYQQTPGQGLQFLFEYFSETQRNKGNFPGRFSGRQFSNSRSEMNVSTLELGDSALYLCASSSSASGGHNEQFFGPGTRLTVL.

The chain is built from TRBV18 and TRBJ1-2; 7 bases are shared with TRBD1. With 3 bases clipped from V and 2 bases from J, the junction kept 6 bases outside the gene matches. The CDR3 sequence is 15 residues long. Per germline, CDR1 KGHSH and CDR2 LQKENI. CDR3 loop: CASSPNRDSNYGYTF. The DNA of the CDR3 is TGTGCCAGCTCACCGAACCGGGACAGCAACTATGGCTACACCTTC.

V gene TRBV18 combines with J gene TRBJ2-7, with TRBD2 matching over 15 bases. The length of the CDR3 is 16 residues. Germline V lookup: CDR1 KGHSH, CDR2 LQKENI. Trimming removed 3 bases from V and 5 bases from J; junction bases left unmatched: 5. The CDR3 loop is CASSPGLAGGWDEQYF. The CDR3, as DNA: TGTGCCAGCTCACCCGGACTAGCGGGGGGGTGGGACGAGCAGTACTTC.

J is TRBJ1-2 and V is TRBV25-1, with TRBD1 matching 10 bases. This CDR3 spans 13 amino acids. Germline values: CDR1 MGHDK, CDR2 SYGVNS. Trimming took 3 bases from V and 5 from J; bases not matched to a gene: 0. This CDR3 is CASSEDRGYGYTF. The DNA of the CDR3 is TGTGCCAGCAGTGAGGACAGGGGGTATGGCTACACCTTC.

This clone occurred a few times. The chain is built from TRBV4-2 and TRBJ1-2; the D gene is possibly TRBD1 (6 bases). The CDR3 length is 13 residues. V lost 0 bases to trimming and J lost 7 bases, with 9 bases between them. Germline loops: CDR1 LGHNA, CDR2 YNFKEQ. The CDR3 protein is CASSQDGQTGYTF. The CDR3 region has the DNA TGTGCCAGCAGCCAAGACGGACAGACTGGCTACACCTTC.

The CDR3 reads CASSLGLAVGTYEQYF. CDR3 DNA: TGTGCCAGCAGCCTGGGACTAGCGGTTGGAACCTACGAGCAGTACTTC. The chain couples TRBV7-2 to TRBJ2-7, with 11 bases identical to TRBD2. Germline CDR1 is SGHTA and CDR2 is FQGNSA. Germline trimming cut 5 bases from V and 2 bases from J; bases unmatched to any gene: 8. The CDR3 loop spans 16 amino acids. The full variable domain, completed using reference TRBV7-2 and TRBJ2-7, is GAGVSQSPSNKVTEKGKDVELRCDPISGHTALYWYRQSLGQGLEFLIYFQGNSAPDKSGLPSDRFSAERTGGSVSTLTIQRTQQEDSAVYLCASSLGLAVGTYEQYFGPGTRLTVT.

The CDR3 sequence is CASSYSFQGNQPQHF. Here the CDR3 DNA reads TGTGCCAGCAGTTACTCTTTCCAGGGCAATCAGCCCCAGCATTTT. The chain employs TRBV6-5 and TRBJ1-5; no clear D gene. The CDR3 is 15 amino acids. The germline CDR1 and CDR2 sequences are MNHEY and SVGAGI. With 0 bases removed from V and 2 bases from J, the gap between germline ends came to 8 bases.

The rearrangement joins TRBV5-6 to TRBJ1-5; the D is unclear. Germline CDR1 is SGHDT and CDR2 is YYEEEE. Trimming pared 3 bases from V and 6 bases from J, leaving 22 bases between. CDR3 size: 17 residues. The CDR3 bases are TGTGCCAGCAGCTGGCCACACCACGTGCCGTCAACTCAGCCCCAGCATTTT. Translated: CASSWPHHVPSTQPQHF. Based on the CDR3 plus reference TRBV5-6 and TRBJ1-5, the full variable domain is DAGVTQSPTHLIKTRGQQVTLRCSPKSGHDTVSWYQQALGQGPQFIFQYYEEEERQRGNFPDRFSGHQFPNYSSELNVNALLLGDSALYLCASSWPHHVPSTQPQHFGDGTRLSIL.

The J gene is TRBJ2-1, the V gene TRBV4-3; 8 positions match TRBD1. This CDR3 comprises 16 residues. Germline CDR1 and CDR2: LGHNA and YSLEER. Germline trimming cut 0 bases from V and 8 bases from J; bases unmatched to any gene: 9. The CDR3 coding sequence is TGCGCCAGCAGCCAAGATGGGACAGGCCCCGAGGATGAGCAGTTCTTC. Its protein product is CASSQDGTGPEDEQFF.